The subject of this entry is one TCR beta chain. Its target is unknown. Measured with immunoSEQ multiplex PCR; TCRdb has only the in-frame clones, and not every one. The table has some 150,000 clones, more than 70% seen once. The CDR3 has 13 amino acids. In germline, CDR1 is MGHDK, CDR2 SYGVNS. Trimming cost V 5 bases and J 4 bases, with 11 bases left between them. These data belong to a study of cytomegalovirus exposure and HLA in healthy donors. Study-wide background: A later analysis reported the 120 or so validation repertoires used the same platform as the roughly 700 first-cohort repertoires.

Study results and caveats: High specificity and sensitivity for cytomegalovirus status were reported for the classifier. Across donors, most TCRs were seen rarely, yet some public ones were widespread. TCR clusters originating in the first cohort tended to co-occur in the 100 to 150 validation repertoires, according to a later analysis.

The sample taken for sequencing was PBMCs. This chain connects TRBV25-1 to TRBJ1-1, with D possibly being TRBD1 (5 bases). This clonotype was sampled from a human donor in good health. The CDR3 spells CASSWAGGTEAFF. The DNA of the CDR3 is TGTGCCAGCAGTTGGGCCGGGGGCACTGAAGCTTTCTTT.